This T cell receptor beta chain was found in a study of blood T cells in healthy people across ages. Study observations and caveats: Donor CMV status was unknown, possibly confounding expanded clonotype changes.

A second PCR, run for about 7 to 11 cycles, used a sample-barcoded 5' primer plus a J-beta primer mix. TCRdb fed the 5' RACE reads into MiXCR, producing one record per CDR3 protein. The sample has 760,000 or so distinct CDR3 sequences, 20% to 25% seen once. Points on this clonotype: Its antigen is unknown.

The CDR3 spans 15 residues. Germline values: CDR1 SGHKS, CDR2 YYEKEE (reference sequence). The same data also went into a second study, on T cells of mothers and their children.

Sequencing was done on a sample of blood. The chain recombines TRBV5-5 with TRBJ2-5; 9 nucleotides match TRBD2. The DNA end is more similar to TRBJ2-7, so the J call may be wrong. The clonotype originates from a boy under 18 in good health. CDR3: CASSGGLAISYEQYF. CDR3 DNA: TGTGCCAGCAGTGGTGGACTAGCGATCTCCTACGAGCAGTACTTC.